Described below is a single T cell receptor (beta chain) sequence and its context. PCR employed 60 Vbeta and 13 Jbeta primers. Here immunoSEQ multiplex PCR was the method, and the copy in TCRdb shows in-frame clones only, minus some. The data show 100,000 to 150,000 clones, about 85% seen once. The sample belongs to a study of cytomegalovirus exposure and HLA in healthy donors. Trimming removed 5 bases at V and 4 bases at J, with 17 bases between. CDR1 is SEHNR, CDR2 FQNEAQ, per germline (reference sequence). The CDR3 spans 15 residues. The V gene is TRBV7-9, the J gene TRBJ1-1, with D perhaps TRBD1 (6 bases). The sample comprised PBMCs. This TCR came from a man aged 18 to 29 in good health and CMV-seropositive. CDR3 DNA sequence: TGTGCCAGCAGCCAAAACACAGGGTGGGGCACTGAAGCTTTCTTT. This encodes CASSQNTGWGTEAFF. The full variable domain, completed using reference TRBV7-9 and TRBJ1-1, is DTGVSQNPRHKITKRGQNVTFRCDPISEHNRLYWYRQTLGQGPEFLTYFQNEAQLEKSRLLSDRFSAERPKGSFSTLEIQRTEQGDSAMYLCASSQNTGWGTEAFFGQGTRLTVV.